The 26 T cell receptor beta chains given below trace back to one sample, sequenced in a study of OX40 agonist ivuxolimab in advanced cancers. The table came from immunoSEQ multiplex PCR; TCRdb's copy has only in-frame clones and leaves some out. The sample holds some 50,000 clones; just over 90% are singletons and the top ten take around 20%. This specimen was CD4+ or CD8+ T cells sorted from blood, taken in a trial of the OX40 agonist ivuxolimab. These receptors were obtained from an adult with an advanced solid tumor such as melanoma, head and neck, liver or kidney cancer.

J is TRBJ2-1 and V is TRBV4-2, with D perhaps being TRBD1 or TRBD2 (5 bases each). The CDR3 sequence is 16 residues long. Trimming pared 1 base from V and 0 bases from J, leaving 10 bases between. CDR1 is LGHNA, CDR2 YNFKEQ, per germline. CDR3 in amino acids: CASSQVWGSSYNEQFF. CDR3 nucleotide sequence: TGTGCCAGCAGCCAAGTTTGGGGGTCCTCCTACAATGAGCAGTTCTTC.

The rearrangement uses TRBV27 and TRBJ1-1, with TRBD1 matching 7 bases. V dropped 8 bases and J dropped 4; count of bases not matched to a gene: 7. The CDR3 is made up of 13 amino acids. Germline lookup yields CDR1 MNHEY and CDR2 SMNVEV (reference sequence). The CDR3 spells CASSVRGATEAFF. DNA for the CDR3: TGTGCCAGCTCGGTCAGGGGGGCCACTGAAGCTTTCTTT.

V usage is TRBV2 and J usage is TRBJ2-1; no firm D call. V was shortened by 5 bases and J by 0 bases, with 5 bases between the two germline ends. The length of the CDR3 is 13 residues. CDR1 is SNHLY and CDR2 is FYNNEI in the germline V gene. The CDR3 DNA reads TGTGCCAGCAGTCCGAGCTCCTACAATGAGCAGTTCTTC. Protein: CASSPSSYNEQFF.

The sample holds one count of this clone. The V gene is TRBV27, the J gene TRBJ1-1; maybe TRBD1 (6 bases). The germline V and J ends were trimmed by 9 bases and 9 bases, with 23 bases remaining between them. The CDR3 contains 14 residues. The germline gives CDR1 MNHEY, CDR2 SMNVEV (reference sequence). The DNA for the CDR3 is TGTGCCAGTTATAGGGGGTCTCAGGATAATAAAGCTTTCTTT. Amino acids: CASYRGSQDNKAFF.

This rearrangement joins TRBV10-2 to TRBJ2-7; D perhaps matches TRBD1 (8 bases). The CDR3 covers 16 residues. The germline V gene has CDR1 WSHSY and CDR2 SAAADI. Trimming left V 0 bases short and J 1 base short, with 13 bases between. Here the CDR3 DNA reads TGCGCCAGCAGTGAGTCGACAGGGGACTATTCCTACGAGCAGTACTTC. Its translation: CASSESTGDYSYEQYF.

This chain uses TRBV7-9 with TRBJ1-2; D unresolved. V was clipped by 5 bases and J by 6 bases, with 13 bases between them. The CDR3 has 13 residues. Germline V CDR1 and CDR2: SEHNR, FQNEAQ (reference sequence). CDR3 coding DNA: TGTGCCAGCAGCCCCTCGCCAGTAGATGGCTACACCTTC. Translation gives CASSPSPVDGYTF.

V is TRBV27 and J is TRBJ1-5, with D possibly TRBD1 on 5 matching bases. CDR3 length: 15 amino acids. Trimming cost V 2 bases and J 0 bases, with 8 bases left between them. Per the germline V gene, CDR1 is MNHEY and CDR2 is SMNVEV (reference sequence). CDR3 coding DNA: TGTGCCAGCAGTTTAGCGGGGGTTAGCAATCAGCCCCAGCATTTT. This gives the protein CASSLAGVSNQPQHF.

The chain carries TRBV4-2 and TRBJ1-2, with TRBD1 identical over 8 bases. CDR3 length: 13 residues. Germline CDR1 and CDR2: LGHNA and YNFKEQ. V lost 1 base to trimming and J lost 6 bases; unmatched junction nucleotides: 1. CDR3 region: CASSQGTGNGYTF. In DNA, the CDR3 is TGTGCCAGCAGCCAAGGGACAGGGAATGGCTACACCTTC.

CDR3 sequence (DNA): TGTGCCAGCATGGGGGAGTCAAGCGAGCAGTACTTC. It codes for CASMGESSEQYF. The chain is built from TRBV2 and TRBJ2-7; D is tentatively TRBD1 or TRBD2 (5 bases each). The CDR3 is made up of 12 amino acids. V was trimmed by 7 bases and J by 6 bases, leaving 13 bases between them. The germline CDR1 and CDR2 sequences are SNHLY and FYNNEI.

V and J are TRBV7-8 and TRBJ1-2; 8 nucleotides agree with TRBD1. Germline V gives CDR1 SGHVS, CDR2 FQNEAQ. This CDR3 is built from 15 residues. V trimming: 5 bases; J trimming: 0 bases; junction bases outside the gene matches: 5. The CDR3 spells CASSLGTGANYGYTF. In DNA form, the CDR3 reads TGTGCCAGCAGCCTCGGGACAGGAGCTAACTATGGCTACACCTTC.

This chain connects TRBV4-1 to TRBJ1-1, with D unresolved. The CDR3 covers 15 residues. Germline CDR1 reads MGHRA; CDR2 reads YSYEKL. Trimming left V 4 bases short and J 7 bases short, with 19 bases between. Here the CDR3 DNA reads TGCGCCAGCAGCCTCCATACACTCATGATAGGTGAAGCTTTCTTT. Protein product: CASSLHTLMIGEAFF.

This clone has just one count. This sequence joins TRBV19 and TRBJ1-2; 12 positions agree with TRBD1. Trimming took 5 bases from V and 2 from J; bases not matched to a gene: 6. The germline V gene has CDR1 LNHDA and CDR2 SQIVND (reference sequence). The CDR3 consists of 16 residues. CDR3 region: CASSEGQGAFNYGYTF. DNA of the CDR3: TGTGCCAGTAGTGAGGGACAGGGGGCCTTCAACTATGGCTACACCTTC.

The rearrangement links TRBV5-4 to TRBJ2-3; TRBD2 aligns across 8 bases. V was pared by 2 bases and J by 10 bases, with 15 bases of the junction left unmatched. The CDR3 has 16 amino acids. Germline CDR1 is SGHNT and CDR2 is YYREEE (reference sequence). CDR3 sequence: CASSLGAGGVPVSQYF. DNA for the CDR3: TGTGCCAGCAGCTTAGGGGCCGGGGGGGTTCCGGTATCGCAGTATTTT. The full variable domain, in which reference TRBV5-4 and TRBJ2-3 provide the parts outside the CDR3, is ETGVTQSPTHLIKTRGQQVTLRCSSQSGHNTVSWYQQALGQGPQFIFQYYREEENGRGNFPPRFSGLQFPNYSSELNVNALELDDSALYLCASSLGAGGVPVSQYFGPGTRLTVL.

This clone is labeled as medium-sized. The chain has TRBV4-1 and TRBJ1-6; D uncertain. This CDR3 is built from 16 residues. Germline lookup yields CDR1 MGHRA and CDR2 YSYEKL. V dropped 0 bases and J dropped 3 bases, with 9 bases sitting between them. The CDR3 nucleotides read TGCGCCAGCAGCCAAGAACGGGCCGGCTATAATTCACCCCTCCACTTT. It yields the protein CASSQERAGYNSPLHF.

The rearrangement uses TRBV5-6 and TRBJ2-7; D is uncertain. Trimming removed 4 bases from V and 2 bases from J, with 10 bases in between. The CDR3 loop spans 13 amino acids. CDR1 is SGHDT, CDR2 YYEEEE, per germline. DNA for the CDR3: TGTGCCAGCAGCCCCGGTTCTGCCTACGAGCAGTACTTC. Translating gives CASSPGSAYEQYF.

DNA for the CDR3: TGTGCCAGCAGCTCCCTCCGGGAGTCCTACAATGAGCAGTTCTTC. Protein sequence: CASSSLRESYNEQFF. J is TRBJ2-1 and V is TRBV7-3, with D tentatively TRBD2 (6 bases). Per the germline V gene, CDR1 is SGHTA and CDR2 is FQGTGA. The CDR3 covers 15 residues. V gave up 4 bases and J gave up 1 base, with 11 bases separating them. The variable domain in full, completed from reference TRBV7-3 and TRBJ2-1, reads GAGVSQTPSNKVTEKGKYVELRCDPISGHTALYWYRQSLGQGPEFLIYFQGTGAADDSGLPNDRFFAVRPEGSVSTLKIQRTERGDSAVYLCASSSLRESYNEQFFGPGTRLTVL.

The CDR3 spells CASSRTPDSPYEQYF. Here the CDR3 DNA reads TGTGCCAGCAGTAGAACCCCAGACAGCCCCTACGAGCAGTACTTC. The chain couples TRBV6-5 to TRBJ2-7; a possible D gene is TRBD1 (5 bases). There are 15 residues in the CDR3. Trimming took off 5 bases at V and 2 bases at J, with 16 bases between the two ends. Germline values: CDR1 MNHEY, CDR2 SVGAGI.

The chain carries TRBV28 and TRBJ1-1; D gene uncertain. This CDR3 spans 13 amino acids. V was cut by 2 bases and J by 4 bases, with 8 bases left in between. The V gene's germline CDR1 is MDHEN and CDR2 SYDVKM. The CDR3 DNA is TGTGCCAGCAGTTTACGAGCGGTCACTGAAGCTTTCTTT. Translating gives CASSLRAVTEAFF.

This chain connects TRBV5-1 to TRBJ2-3; TRBD2 matches 9 bases. There are 18 residues in the CDR3. V lost 5 bases and J lost 1; bases outside the gene matches: 14. From germline, CDR1 is SGHRS and CDR2 YFSETQ. CDR3 DNA: TGCGCCAGCAGTTCCTTGGCTAGCGGGATGGTGGGCACAGATACGCAGTATTTT. Encoded protein: CASSSLASGMVGTDTQYF.

V and J are TRBV28 and TRBJ1-4; weak D call: TRBD1 (5 bases). V was shortened by 0 bases and J by 8 bases, with 10 bases between the two germline ends. This CDR3 region has 14 residues. Germline V lookup: CDR1 MDHEN, CDR2 SYDVKM. This CDR3 is CASSLWQGREKLFF. The CDR3 DNA is TGTGCCAGCAGTTTATGGCAGGGAAGGGAAAAACTGTTTTTT. The variable domain in full, completed from reference TRBV28 and TRBJ1-4, reads DVKVTQSSRYLVKRTGEKVFLECVQDMDHENMFWYRQDPGLGLRLIYFSYDVKMKEKGDIPEGYSVSREKKERFSLILESASTNQTSMYLCASSLWQGREKLFFGSGTQLSVL.

V and J are TRBV4-1 and TRBJ2-1; 8 positions agree with TRBD2. Germline CDR1 is MGHRA and CDR2 is YSYEKL. The junction had 6 bases not matched to a gene; V was cut back by 4 bases and J by 4 bases. The CDR3 loop spans 15 amino acids. The CDR3 here is CASSPGGAGYNEQFF. In nucleotides, the CDR3 is TGCGCCAGCAGCCCCGGGGGGGCCGGTTACAATGAGCAGTTCTTC.

V and J are TRBV7-9 and TRBJ1-5; D possibly corresponds to TRBD1 (5 bases). The CDR3 loop spans 15 amino acids. Germline CDR1 reads SEHNR; CDR2 reads FQNEAQ (reference sequence). Trimming stripped 1 base from V and 6 bases from J, with 13 bases between. CDR3 amino acids: CASSLVGQGGQPQHF. The CDR3 region has the DNA TGTGCCAGCAGCTTAGTGGGGCAGGGCGGTCAGCCCCAGCATTTT.

The chain uses TRBV11-2 and TRBJ1-1; 8 positions match TRBD1. V lost 5 bases to trimming and J lost 1 base; unmatched junction nucleotides: 0. The CDR3 runs to 13 residues. CDR1 SGHAT and CDR2 FQNNGV come from the germline V gene. This CDR3 reads CASSQGANTEAFF. The CDR3 DNA follows: TGTGCCAGCAGCCAGGGGGCGAACACTGAAGCTTTCTTT.

The chain couples TRBV28 to TRBJ2-3; no clear D gene. Germline V gene data show CDR1 as MDHEN and CDR2 as SYDVKM. Trimming removed 2 bases at V and 0 bases at J, with 9 bases between. The CDR3 has 15 residues. The CDR3 reads CASSLQEISTDTQYF. The DNA of the CDR3 is TGTGCCAGCAGTTTACAGGAGATTAGCACAGATACGCAGTATTTT.

The chain couples TRBV7-2 to TRBJ2-5; D is possibly TRBD1 (6 bases). Trimming removed 3 bases at V and 3 bases at J, with 8 bases between. The CDR3 runs to 13 residues. Germline-derived CDR1 and CDR2 are SGHTA and FQGNSA. The CDR3 DNA reads as TGTGCCAGCAGCTTCGAGGGGGAAGAGACCCAGTACTTC. It specifies CASSFEGEETQYF. The full variable domain, with the rest looked up from reference TRBV7-2 and TRBJ2-5, is GAGVSQSPSNKVTEKGKDVELRCDPISGHTALYWYRQSLGQGLEFLIYFQGNSAPDKSGLPSDRFSAERTGGSVSTLTIQRTQQEDSAVYLCASSFEGEETQYFGPGTRLLVL.

The chain couples TRBV19 to TRBJ2-7, with D hard to call. The CDR3 is 13 residues long. Germline V gene sequence: CDR1 LNHDA, CDR2 SQIVND (reference sequence). V lost 0 bases, J lost 7 bases, and 10 bases lay in between. In DNA form, the CDR3 reads TGTGCCAGTAGTATAGAGACGCTTAGGGAGCAGTACTTC. This translates into CASSIETLREQYF.